Listed here are 11 T cell receptor beta chains from one sample, sequenced in a study of cytomegalovirus exposure and HLA in healthy donors. A multiplex PCR was run with 60 Vbeta primers and 13 Jbeta primers. Using immunoSEQ multiplex PCR, the repertoire was profiled, and TCRdb retains in-frame clones only, with some absent. The data contain around 91,000 clones, around three quarters of them singletons. The sample consisted of PBMCs. All receptors come from a woman aged 40-49 years in good health and CMV-seropositive.

The chain links TRBV18 to TRBJ1-1; 8 positions agree with TRBD1. The V gene's germline CDR1 is KGHSH and CDR2 LQKENI. V gave up 3 bases and J gave up 8 bases; unmatched junction bases: 8. The CDR3 is made up of 14 amino acids. CDR3 coding DNA: TGTGCCAGCTCACCCGGGACAGGAGACCCCGAAGCTTTCTTT. Translation gives CASSPGTGDPEAFF.

V and J are TRBV18 and TRBJ1-1; no clear D gene. The germline gives CDR1 KGHSH, CDR2 LQKENI. The CDR3 runs 13 residues. The V gene lost 2 bases and the J gene lost 4 bases, with 8 bases spanning the gap. CDR3 DNA: TGTGCCAGCTCACCATCCGGGGTCACTGAAGCTTTCTTT. Encoded protein: CASSPSGVTEAFF.

The V call is TRBV27, the J call TRBJ2-7; TRBD1 agrees at 9 bases. Germline CDR1 MNHEY, CDR2 SMNVEV (reference sequence). This CDR3 contains 14 residues. The J segment lost 6 bases and the V segment lost 4 bases, leaving 7 bases of the junction unmatched. CDR3 in DNA: TGTGCCAGCAGTTCCTGGGACAGGGAAGGCGAGCAGTACTTC. This encodes CASSSWDREGEQYF.

The genes are TRBV5-7 and TRBJ2-1; 10 bases agree with TRBD2. TRBV5-7 is identified as an open reading frame with a role that is uncertain. The V and J ends lost 0 bases and 7 bases, in that order; junction bases with no gene match: 7. The CDR3 contains 16 residues. The DNA of the CDR3 is TGTGCCAGCAGCTTGGCCAGCGGGAGGGTTATTAATGAGCAGTTCTTC. It is translated as CASSLASGRVINEQFF.

This clone was picked up one time. The chain carries TRBV30 and TRBJ1-1; D gene unclear. The V end was cut by 2 bases, the J end by 3 bases, with 10 bases between. CDR1 and CDR2 from the germline V gene are GTSNPN and SVGIG (reference sequence). This CDR3 contains 13 residues. For the CDR3, the DNA is TGTGCCTGGAGTCCCCAGAGGGACACTGAAGCTTTCTTT. It yields the protein CAWSPQRDTEAFF.

This clone was found a few times. Other DNA sequences in the sample encode the same CDR3. V gene TRBV7-3 combines with J gene TRBJ2-1; 13 nucleotides line up with TRBD2. This CDR3 comprises 16 residues. Per germline, CDR1 SGHTA and CDR2 FQGTGA. Trimming cost V 1 base and J 10 bases; bases outside gene matches: 7. In DNA form, the CDR3 reads TGTGCCAGCAGCTTAAACCCGCCGGGACTAGCGGGAGAGCAGTTCTTC. It is translated as CASSLNPPGLAGEQFF.

This chain links TRBV7-9 with TRBJ2-1; TRBD1 is a possible D gene (6 bases). Germline CDR1 and CDR2: SEHNR and FQNEAQ (reference sequence). CDR3 length: 14 amino acids. The V gene lost 5 bases and the J gene lost 8 bases, with 16 bases spanning the gap. As DNA, the CDR3 is TGTGCCAGCAGCGACTTCAGGGGAAGAGATGAGCAGTTCTTC. Encoded protein: CASSDFRGRDEQFF.

V usage is TRBV19 and J usage is TRBJ2-3, with a possible D match to TRBD2 (6 bases). The CDR3 is 15 amino acids. Per germline, CDR1 LNHDA and CDR2 SQIVND (reference sequence). V was clipped by 1 base and J by 3 bases, with 11 bases between them. The CDR3 loop is CASSIGGTLTDTQYF. The CDR3 region has the DNA TGTGCCAGTAGTATAGGGGGGACTTTAACAGATACGCAGTATTTT.

On this clone: Other DNA sequences within the sample encode an identical CDR3. The CDR3 coding sequence is TGTGCCAGCAGTCTAGCGGGAGGCACAGATACGCAGTATTTT. It encodes CASSLAGGTDTQYF. This chain links TRBV6-5 with TRBJ2-3, with 10 bases lining up with TRBD2. Germline-derived CDR1 and CDR2 are MNHEY and SVGAGI. This CDR3 comprises 14 residues. V shed 5 bases and J 1 base; nucleotides not matched to a gene: 0.

There are a few counts of this clone. The gene calls are TRBV19 and TRBJ2-2, with D perhaps TRBD2 (7 bases). CDR3 size: 15 residues. Trimming stripped 3 bases from V and 2 bases from J, with 10 bases between. Germline CDR1 LNHDA, CDR2 SQIVND (reference sequence). The CDR3 loop is CASSMGGGNTGELFF. Written as DNA, the CDR3 is TGTGCCAGTAGTATGGGGGGGGGCAACACCGGGGAGCTGTTTTTT.

The chain joins TRBV7-3 to TRBJ2-5; 10 nucleotides agree with TRBD2. V was clipped by 4 bases and J by 4 bases; unmatched bases: 6. There are 15 residues in the CDR3. Germline CDR1 SGHTA, CDR2 FQGTGA. In nucleotides, the CDR3 is TGTGCCAGCAGCTCCTCTAGCGGGAGAGGAGAGACCCAGTACTTC. This gives the protein CASSSSSGRGETQYF.